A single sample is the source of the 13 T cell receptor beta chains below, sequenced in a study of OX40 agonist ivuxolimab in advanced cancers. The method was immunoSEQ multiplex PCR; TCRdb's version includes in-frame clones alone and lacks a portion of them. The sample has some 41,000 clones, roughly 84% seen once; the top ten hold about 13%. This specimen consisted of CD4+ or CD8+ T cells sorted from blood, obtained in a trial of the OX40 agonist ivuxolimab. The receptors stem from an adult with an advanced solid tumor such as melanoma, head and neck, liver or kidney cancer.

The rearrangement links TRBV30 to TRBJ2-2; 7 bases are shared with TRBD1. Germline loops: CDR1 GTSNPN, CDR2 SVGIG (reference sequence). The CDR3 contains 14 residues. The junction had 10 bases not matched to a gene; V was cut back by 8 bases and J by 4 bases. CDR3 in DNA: TGTGCCGGCCCGGGACAGCAGACCACCGGGGAGCTGTTTTTT. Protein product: CAGPGQQTTGELFF.

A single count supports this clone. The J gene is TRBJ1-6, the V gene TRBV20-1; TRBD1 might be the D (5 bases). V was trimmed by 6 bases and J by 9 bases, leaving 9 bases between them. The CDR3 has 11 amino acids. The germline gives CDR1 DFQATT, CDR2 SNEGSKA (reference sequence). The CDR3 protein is CSAQGVSPLHF. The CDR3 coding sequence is TGCAGTGCACAAGGGGTTTCACCCCTCCACTTT.

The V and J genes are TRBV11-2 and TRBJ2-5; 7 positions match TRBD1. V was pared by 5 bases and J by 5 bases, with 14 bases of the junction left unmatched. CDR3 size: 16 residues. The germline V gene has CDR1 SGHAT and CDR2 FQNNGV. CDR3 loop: CASSPLDRVNRETQYF. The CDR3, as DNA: TGTGCCAGCAGCCCGCTCGACAGGGTTAATAGGGAGACCCAGTACTTC.

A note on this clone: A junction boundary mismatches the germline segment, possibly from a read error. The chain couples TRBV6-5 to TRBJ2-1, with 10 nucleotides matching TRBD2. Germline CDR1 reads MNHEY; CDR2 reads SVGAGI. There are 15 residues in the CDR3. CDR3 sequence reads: CASSDSSGSYNEQFF. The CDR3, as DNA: TGTGCCAGCAGTGACTCTAGCGGGAGCTACAATGAGCAGTTCTTC.

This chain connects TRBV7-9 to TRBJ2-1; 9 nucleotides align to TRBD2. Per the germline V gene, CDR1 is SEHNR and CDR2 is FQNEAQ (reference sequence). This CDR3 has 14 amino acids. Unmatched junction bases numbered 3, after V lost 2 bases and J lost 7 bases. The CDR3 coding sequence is TGTGCCAGCAGCTTACGCGGGAGGGTAAATGAGCAGTTCTTC. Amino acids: CASSLRGRVNEQFF.

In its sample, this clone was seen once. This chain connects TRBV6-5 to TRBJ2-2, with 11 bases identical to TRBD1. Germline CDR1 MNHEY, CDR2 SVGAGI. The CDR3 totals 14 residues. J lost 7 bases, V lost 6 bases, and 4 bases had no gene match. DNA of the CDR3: TGTGCCAGCAGCGGACAGGGGGCTAACGGGGAGCTGTTTTTT. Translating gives CASSGQGANGELFF.

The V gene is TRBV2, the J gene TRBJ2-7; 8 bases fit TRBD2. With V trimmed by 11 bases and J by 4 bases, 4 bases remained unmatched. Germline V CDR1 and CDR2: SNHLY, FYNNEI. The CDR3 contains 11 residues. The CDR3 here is CAGKREYEQYF. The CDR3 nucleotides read TGTGCCGGCAAGCGGGAGTACGAGCAGTACTTC.

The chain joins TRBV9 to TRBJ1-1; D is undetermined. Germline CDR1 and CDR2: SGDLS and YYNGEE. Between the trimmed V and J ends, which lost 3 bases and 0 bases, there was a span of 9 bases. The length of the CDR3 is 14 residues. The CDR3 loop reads CASSAIGLNTEAFF. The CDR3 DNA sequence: TGTGCCAGCAGCGCCATTGGGTTGAACACTGAAGCTTTCTTT.

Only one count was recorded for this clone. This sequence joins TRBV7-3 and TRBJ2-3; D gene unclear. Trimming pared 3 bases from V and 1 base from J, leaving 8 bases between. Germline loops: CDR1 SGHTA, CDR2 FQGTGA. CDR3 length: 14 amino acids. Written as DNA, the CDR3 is TGTGCCAGCAGCTTCGGACGACGCACAGATACGCAGTATTTT. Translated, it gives CASSFGRRTDTQYF.

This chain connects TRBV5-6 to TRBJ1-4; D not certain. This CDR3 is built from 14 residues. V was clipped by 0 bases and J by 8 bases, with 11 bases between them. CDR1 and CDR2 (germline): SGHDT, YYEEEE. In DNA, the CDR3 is TGTGCCAGCAGCTTGGGAGCGCTCAACGAAAAACTGTTTTTT. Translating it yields CASSLGALNEKLFF.

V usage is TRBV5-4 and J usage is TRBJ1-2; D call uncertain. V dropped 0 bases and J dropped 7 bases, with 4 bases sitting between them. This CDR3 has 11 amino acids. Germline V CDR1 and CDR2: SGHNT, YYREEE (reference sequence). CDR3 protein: CASSLGFGYTF. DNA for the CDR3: TGTGCCAGCAGCTTGGGTTTTGGCTACACCTTC.

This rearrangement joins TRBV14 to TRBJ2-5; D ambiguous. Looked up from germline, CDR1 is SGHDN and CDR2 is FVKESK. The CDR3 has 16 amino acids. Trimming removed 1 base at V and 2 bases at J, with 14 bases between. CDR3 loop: CASSQGWFAEQETQYF. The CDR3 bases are TGTGCCAGCAGCCAAGGGTGGTTCGCGGAACAAGAGACCCAGTACTTC.

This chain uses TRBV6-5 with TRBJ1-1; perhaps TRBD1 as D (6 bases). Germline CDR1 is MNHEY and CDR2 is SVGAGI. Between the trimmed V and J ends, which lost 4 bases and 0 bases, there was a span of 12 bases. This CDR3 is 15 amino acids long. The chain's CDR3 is CASSLDREMNTEAFF. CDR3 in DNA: TGTGCCAGCAGTTTGGACAGAGAGATGAACACTGAAGCTTTCTTT.